This T cell receptor (beta chain) was obtained from a study of T cell responses to AZD1222 COVID-19 vaccine. Study conclusions and caveats: Per reports, nearly half of all spike-specific TCRs target regions that are unmutated in variants.

Data came from immunoSEQ multiplex PCR; TCRdb stores just in-frame clones and leaves some out. The sample has 95,000 to 110,000 clones, roughly nine tenths seen once. This clone came up once. Its antigen is not identified. This specimen was peripheral blood, taken on day 0 of AZD1222 vaccination. This clonotype was obtained from an adult in good health.

DNA of the CDR3: TGTGCCAGCAGCTGGGGCTCCGGGGAGCAGTTCTTC. This gives the protein CASSWGSGEQFF. This chain joins TRBV5-4 and TRBJ2-1, with D maybe TRBD1 (5 bases). The CDR3 is 12 residues long. In germline, CDR1 is SGHNT, CDR2 YYREEE (reference sequence). V was trimmed by 3 bases and J by 10 bases, leaving 11 bases between them.